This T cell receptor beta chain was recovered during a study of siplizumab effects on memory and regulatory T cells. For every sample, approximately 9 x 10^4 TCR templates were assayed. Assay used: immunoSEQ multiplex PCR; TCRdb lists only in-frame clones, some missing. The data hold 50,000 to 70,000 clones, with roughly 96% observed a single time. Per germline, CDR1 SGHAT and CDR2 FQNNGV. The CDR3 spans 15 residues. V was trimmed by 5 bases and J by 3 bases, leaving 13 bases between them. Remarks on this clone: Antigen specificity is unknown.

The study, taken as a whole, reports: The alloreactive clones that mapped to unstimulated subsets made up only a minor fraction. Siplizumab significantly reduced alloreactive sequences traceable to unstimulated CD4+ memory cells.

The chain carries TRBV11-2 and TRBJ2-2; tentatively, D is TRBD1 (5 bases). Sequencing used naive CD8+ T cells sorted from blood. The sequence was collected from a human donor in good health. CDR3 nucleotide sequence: TGTGCCAGCAGCCCCCAGACAGCCTACACCGGGGAGCTGTTTTTT. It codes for CASSPQTAYTGELFF.